The present TCR beta chain was sequenced within a study of T cell responses to AZD1222 COVID-19 vaccine. Whole-study results and caveats: The sample set comprised mostly white British donors with more females, and clonal diversity was possibly underestimated. The study sampled repertoires only after the peak T cell response.

The table lists this clone with a count of one. Antigen: not known. After removal of 4 bases from V and 9 bases from J, the junction contained 11 bases not matched to a gene. The CDR3 has 15 amino acids. Germline CDR1 reads SGHTA; CDR2 reads FQGNSA. Sequencing was performed with immunoSEQ multiplex PCR; in TCRdb, only in-frame clones are kept and a portion is missing. The sample consists of about 54,000 clones, roughly 90% of them appearing once. The rearrangement links TRBV7-2 to TRBJ2-7; 11 bases fit TRBD2. The sequenced sample was peripheral blood, obtained on day 0 of AZD1222 vaccination. The sequence derives from an adult in good health. The CDR3 bases are TGTGCCAGCAGCTCTATAGCGGGAGGGCTCAGGGGGCAGTACTTC. It is translated as CASSSIAGGLRGQYF.